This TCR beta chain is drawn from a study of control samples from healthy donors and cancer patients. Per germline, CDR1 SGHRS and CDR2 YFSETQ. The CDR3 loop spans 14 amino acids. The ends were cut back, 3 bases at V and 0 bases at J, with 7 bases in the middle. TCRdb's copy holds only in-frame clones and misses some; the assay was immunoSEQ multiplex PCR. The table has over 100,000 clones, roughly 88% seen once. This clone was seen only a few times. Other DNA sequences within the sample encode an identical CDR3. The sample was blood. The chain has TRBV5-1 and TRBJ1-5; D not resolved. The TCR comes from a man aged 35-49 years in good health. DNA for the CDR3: TGCGCCAGCAGCTACGACGGTAGCAATCAGCCCCAGCATTTT. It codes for CASSYDGSNQPQHF.